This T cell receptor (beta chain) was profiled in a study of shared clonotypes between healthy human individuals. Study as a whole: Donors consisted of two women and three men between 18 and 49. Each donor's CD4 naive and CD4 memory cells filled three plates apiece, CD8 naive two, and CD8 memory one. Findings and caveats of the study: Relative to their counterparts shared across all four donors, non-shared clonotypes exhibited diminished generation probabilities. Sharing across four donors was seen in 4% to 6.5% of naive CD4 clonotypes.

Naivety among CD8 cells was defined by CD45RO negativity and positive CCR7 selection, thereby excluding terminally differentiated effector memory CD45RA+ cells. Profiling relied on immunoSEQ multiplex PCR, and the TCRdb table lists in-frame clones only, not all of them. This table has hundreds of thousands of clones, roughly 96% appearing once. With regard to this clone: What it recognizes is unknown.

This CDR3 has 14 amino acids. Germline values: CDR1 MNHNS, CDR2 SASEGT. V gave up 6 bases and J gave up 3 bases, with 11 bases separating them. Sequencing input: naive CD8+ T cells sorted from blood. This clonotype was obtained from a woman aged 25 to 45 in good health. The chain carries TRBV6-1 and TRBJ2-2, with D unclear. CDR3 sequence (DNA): TGTGCCAGCAGAGGACGACGGGACACCGGGGAGCTGTTTTTT. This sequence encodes CASRGRRDTGELFF.